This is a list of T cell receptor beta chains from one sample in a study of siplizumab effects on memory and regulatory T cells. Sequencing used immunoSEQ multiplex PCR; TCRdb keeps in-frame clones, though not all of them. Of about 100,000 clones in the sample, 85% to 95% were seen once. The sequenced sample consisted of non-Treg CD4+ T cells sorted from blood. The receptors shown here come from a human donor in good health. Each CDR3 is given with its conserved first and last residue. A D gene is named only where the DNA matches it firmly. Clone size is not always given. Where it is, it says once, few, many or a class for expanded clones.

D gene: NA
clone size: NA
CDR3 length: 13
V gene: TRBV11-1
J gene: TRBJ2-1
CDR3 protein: CASSLRTQNEQFF
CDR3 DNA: TGTGCCAGCAGCTTAAGGACGCAGAATGAGCAGTTCTTC

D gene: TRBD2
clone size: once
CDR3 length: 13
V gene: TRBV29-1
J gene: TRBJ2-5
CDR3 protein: CSVEAGMGETQYF
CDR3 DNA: TGCAGCGTCGAAGCGGGAATGGGGGAGACCCAGTACTTC

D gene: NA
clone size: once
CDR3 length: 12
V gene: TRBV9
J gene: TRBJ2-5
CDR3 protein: CASSASGETQYF
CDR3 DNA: TGTGCCAGCAGCGCGTCAGGGGAGACCCAGTACTTC

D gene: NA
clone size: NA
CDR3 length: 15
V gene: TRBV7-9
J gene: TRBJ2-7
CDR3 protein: CASTRGVPSSYEQYF
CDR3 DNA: TGTGCCAGCACCAGGGGGGTCCCGAGCTCCTACGAGCAGTACTTC

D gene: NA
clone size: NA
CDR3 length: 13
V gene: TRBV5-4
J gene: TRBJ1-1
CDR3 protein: CASSRQTNTEAFF
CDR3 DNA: TGTGCCAGCAGTAGACAGACGAACACTGAAGCTTTCTTT

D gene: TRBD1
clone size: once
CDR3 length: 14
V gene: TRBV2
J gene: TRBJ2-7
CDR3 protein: CASKGTGGTYEQYF
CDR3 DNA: TGTGCCAGCAAGGGGACAGGGGGGACCTACGAGCAGTACTTC

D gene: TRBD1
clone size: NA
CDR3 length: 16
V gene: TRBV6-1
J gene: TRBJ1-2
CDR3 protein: CASSVMGQELNYGYTF
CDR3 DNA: TGTGCCAGCAGTGTTATGGGACAGGAGCTTAACTATGGCTACACCTTC

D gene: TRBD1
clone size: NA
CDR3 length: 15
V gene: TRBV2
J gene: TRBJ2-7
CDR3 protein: CASSVQAGGSYEQYF
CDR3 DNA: TGTGCCAGCAGTGTCCAGGCAGGGGGCTCCTACGAGCAGTACTTC

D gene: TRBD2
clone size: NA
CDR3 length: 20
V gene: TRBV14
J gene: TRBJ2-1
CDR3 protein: CASSQDGKLAGVNTHNEQFF
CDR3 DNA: TGTGCCAGCAGCCAAGATGGCAAACTAGCGGGAGTTAATACACACAATGAGCAGTTCTTC

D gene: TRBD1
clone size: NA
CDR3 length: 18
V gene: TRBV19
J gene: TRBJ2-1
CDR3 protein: CASSIKTGQGNSYNEQFF
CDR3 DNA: TGTGCCAGTAGTATAAAAACGGGACAGGGAAACTCCTACAATGAGCAGTTCTTC

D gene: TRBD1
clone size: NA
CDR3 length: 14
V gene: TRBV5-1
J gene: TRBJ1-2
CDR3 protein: CASSRTGTGGGYTF
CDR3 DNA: TGCGCCAGCAGCCGAACCGGGACAGGAGGCGGCTACACCTTC